This T cell receptor (beta chain) came from a study of shared clonotypes between healthy human individuals. On the study more broadly: Each donor contributed plates that comprised three CD4 naive, three CD4 memory, two CD8 naive and one CD8 memory.

The V gene's germline CDR1 is SEHNR and CDR2 FQNEAQ (reference sequence). This CDR3 has 15 amino acids. V lost 0 bases and J 1 base, leaving 9 bases between the germline ends. Healthy HIV-negative adults without recent acute infections or vaccinations served as donors. Investigators divided CD4+ cells into CD45RA+ naive and CD45RA-negative memory subsets. Per the original data handling: Junction-only immunoSEQ sequences carried no quality scores, so filtering differed. Here immunoSEQ multiplex PCR was the method, and the copy in TCRdb shows in-frame clones only, minus some. Clone size and the V and J calls come from that table; the DNA yielded D and trimming. The table lists about 1 million clones, 65% to 75% of them singletons.

V is TRBV7-9 and J is TRBJ1-1, with D uncertain. The source is a man in his late teens or twenties in good health. Sequencing was done on a sample of memory CD4+ T cells sorted from blood. Subset noted: CD45RA-negative fraction. The CDR3 DNA follows: TGTGCCAGCAGCTTAGCTGCAGTCGCGAACACTGAAGCTTTCTTT. Translating it yields CASSLAAVANTEAFF.